The 14 T cell receptor beta chains listed next were all sequenced from one sample in a study of beta chain features in type 1 diabetes. Since all of the isolated RNA was reverse transcribed, expressed TCRB transcripts were what got sequenced. Data came from immunoSEQ multiplex PCR; TCRdb stores just in-frame clones and leaves some out. The sample contains some 370,000 clones, about 10% of which appear only once. For these receptors, no antigen is known. Study-wide findings and caveats: Type 1 diabetes patients had TCRB CDR3s that were shorter (moderately but significantly so) in all four CD4+ subsets.

Sequenced: central memory CD4+ T cells from blood. These receptors all stem from a young man with type 1 diabetes.

As DNA, the CDR3 is TGTGCCAGCAGCTTCAGTGCGAGCTCTGGGGCCAACGTCCTGACTTTC. Its protein is CASSFSASSGANVLTF. The chain combines TRBV5-6 with TRBJ2-6; D remains unclear. Trimming took 2 bases from V and 0 from J, leaving 9 bases between them. This CDR3 has 16 residues. Germline-derived CDR1 and CDR2 are SGHDT and YYEEEE.

This chain joins TRBV7-3 and TRBJ1-1; D is ambiguous. V dropped 2 bases and J dropped 1 base, with 5 bases sitting between them. Germline assignment: CDR1 SGHTA and CDR2 FQGTGA. There are 13 residues in the CDR3. CDR3: CASSLEGNTEAFF. CDR3 nucleotides: TGTGCCAGCAGCTTAGAGGGGAACACTGAAGCTTTCTTT.

This clone was seen at least ten times. The chain combines TRBV7-2 with TRBJ2-7; no reliable D call. This CDR3 spans 13 amino acids. Deletions cut 1 base from V and 6 bases from J, with 10 bases between. Germline loops: CDR1 SGHTA, CDR2 FQGNSA. The CDR3 DNA sequence: TGTGCCAGCAGCTTAGGAGCCTTTCGCGAGCAGTACTTC. This encodes CASSLGAFREQYF.

The table lists this clone with a few counts. The V gene is TRBV28, the J gene TRBJ2-7; a weak D match, TRBD1 (5 bases). Deletions cut 6 bases from V and 1 base from J, with 16 bases between. CDR1 is MDHEN, CDR2 SYDVKM, per germline. The CDR3 has 15 residues. Written as DNA, the CDR3 is TGTGCCAGCAGACGTGTTGGGGCGCAGTCCTACGAGCAGTACTTC. Translation: CASRRVGAQSYEQYF.

Only a few counts were recorded for this clone. The rearrangement links TRBV6-5 to TRBJ1-2, with D tentatively TRBD1 (5 bases). This CDR3 comprises 14 residues. Trimming removed 2 bases from V and 6 bases from J, with 13 bases in between. CDR1 is MNHEY and CDR2 is SVGAGI in the germline V gene. CDR3 sequence reads: CASSYRTGGNGYTF. Written as DNA, the CDR3 is TGTGCCAGCAGTTACCGGACGGGGGGTAATGGCTACACCTTC.

This clone has just a few counts. This sequence joins TRBV9 and TRBJ2-2, with TRBD1 as a possible D gene (8 bases). Germline V gene sequence: CDR1 SGDLS, CDR2 YYNGEE. The CDR3 is made up of 15 amino acids. Trimming removed 5 bases at V and 4 bases at J, with 15 bases between. The chain's CDR3 is CASRAGQVSTGELFF. CDR3 in DNA: TGTGCCAGCAGAGCGGGACAGGTCAGCACCGGGGAGCTGTTTTTT.

This chain joins TRBV6-6 and TRBJ1-6; TRBD1 might be the D (5 bases). Per germline, CDR1 MNHNY and CDR2 SVGAGI (reference sequence). The V and J ends lost 2 bases and 7 bases respectively, with 12 bases between them. CDR3 size: 15 residues. CDR3 bases: TGTGCCAGCAGTTACGGCCAGGGTACGAATTCACCCCTCCACTTT. Protein: CASSYGQGTNSPLHF.

The DNA of the CDR3 is TGCGCCAGCAGCCCGGTCGCGACGGCAAATGAGCAGTTCTTC. This sequence encodes CASSPVATANEQFF. This rearrangement joins TRBV5-1 to TRBJ2-1; D unclear. The CDR3 runs 14 residues. The ends were cut back, 4 bases at V and 7 bases at J, with 15 bases in the middle. Germline CDR1 reads SGHRS; CDR2 reads YFSETQ.

This clone was counted ten times or more. Other DNA sequences of this sample code for an identical CDR3. The genes are TRBV28 and TRBJ2-5; D unclear. CDR3 length: 11 residues. The V and J ends lost 3 bases and 5 bases respectively, with 4 bases between them. The germline V gene has CDR1 MDHEN and CDR2 SYDVKM. DNA for the CDR3: TGTGCCAGCAGTTTGGGGGAGACCCAGTACTTC. The encoded protein is CASSLGETQYF.

The rearrangement links TRBV6-5 to TRBJ2-5; perhaps TRBD1 as D (6 bases). Gene TRBJ2-7 matches the end of the DNA better, so the J call may be wrong. This CDR3 has 13 residues. Germline V lookup: CDR1 MNHEY, CDR2 SVGAGI. The CDR3 region is CASTMGDTYEQYF. The CDR3 nucleotides read TGTGCCAGCACTATGGGGGACACCTACGAGCAGTACTTC.

This clone was seen a handful of times. This chain joins TRBV4-1 and TRBJ2-1, with a tentative D call TRBD2 (5 bases). The V end was cut by 5 bases, the J end by 8 bases, with 19 bases between. The germline V gene has CDR1 MGHRA and CDR2 YSYEKL. This CDR3 has 15 residues. The CDR3 DNA reads TGCGCCAGCAGCAAAGGAACTCTCTGGGGAGATGAGCAGTTCTTC. This encodes CASSKGTLWGDEQFF.

The V call is TRBV18, the J call TRBJ2-2, with a tentative D call TRBD2 (6 bases). Per the germline V gene, CDR1 is KGHSH and CDR2 is LQKENI. V was cut by 0 bases and J by 5 bases, with 10 bases left in between. This CDR3 has 15 residues. CDR3 coding DNA: TGTGCCAGCTCACCACCGTCGCGGGAAACCGGGGAGCTGTTTTTT. This translates into CASSPPSRETGELFF.

This clone has only a few counts. The chain links TRBV5-1 to TRBJ1-1, with 8 positions matching TRBD1. Germline V lookup: CDR1 SGHRS, CDR2 YFSETQ. J gave up 7 bases and V 0 bases, and 5 bases lay outside the gene matches. The CDR3 has 14 residues. The CDR3 region is CASSLAGTGFEAFF. The CDR3 DNA is TGCGCCAGCAGCTTGGCCGGGACAGGTTTTGAAGCTTTCTTT.

This clone was recorded at least ten times. The J gene is TRBJ1-3, the V gene TRBV28, with D possibly TRBD1 on 6 matching bases. The germline V gene has CDR1 MDHEN and CDR2 SYDVKM. V lost 6 bases and J lost 4, with 16 bases in between. The CDR3 sequence is 15 residues long. CDR3 nucleotide sequence: TGTGCCAGCAGCCCAGGGGCACCGCCCGGAAACACCATATATTTT. Encoded protein: CASSPGAPPGNTIYF.